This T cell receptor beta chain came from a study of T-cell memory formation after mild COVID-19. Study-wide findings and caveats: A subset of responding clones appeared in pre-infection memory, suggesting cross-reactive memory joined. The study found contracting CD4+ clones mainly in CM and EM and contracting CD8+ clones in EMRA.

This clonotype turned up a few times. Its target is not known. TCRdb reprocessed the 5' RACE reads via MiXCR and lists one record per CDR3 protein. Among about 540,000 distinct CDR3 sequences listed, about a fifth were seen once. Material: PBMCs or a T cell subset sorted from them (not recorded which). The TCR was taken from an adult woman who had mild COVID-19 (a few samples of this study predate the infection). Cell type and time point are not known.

The CDR3, as DNA: TGTGCCACCAGTGAAGCACAGGGTTTGGAGACCCAGTACTTC. Translating gives CATSEAQGLETQYF. The V gene is TRBV24-1, the J gene TRBJ2-5; tentatively, D is TRBD1 (6 bases). The V end lost 4 bases, the J end lost 5 bases, and 13 bases lay between the germline ends. Germline assignment: CDR1 KGHDR and CDR2 SFDVKD. The CDR3 runs to 14 residues.